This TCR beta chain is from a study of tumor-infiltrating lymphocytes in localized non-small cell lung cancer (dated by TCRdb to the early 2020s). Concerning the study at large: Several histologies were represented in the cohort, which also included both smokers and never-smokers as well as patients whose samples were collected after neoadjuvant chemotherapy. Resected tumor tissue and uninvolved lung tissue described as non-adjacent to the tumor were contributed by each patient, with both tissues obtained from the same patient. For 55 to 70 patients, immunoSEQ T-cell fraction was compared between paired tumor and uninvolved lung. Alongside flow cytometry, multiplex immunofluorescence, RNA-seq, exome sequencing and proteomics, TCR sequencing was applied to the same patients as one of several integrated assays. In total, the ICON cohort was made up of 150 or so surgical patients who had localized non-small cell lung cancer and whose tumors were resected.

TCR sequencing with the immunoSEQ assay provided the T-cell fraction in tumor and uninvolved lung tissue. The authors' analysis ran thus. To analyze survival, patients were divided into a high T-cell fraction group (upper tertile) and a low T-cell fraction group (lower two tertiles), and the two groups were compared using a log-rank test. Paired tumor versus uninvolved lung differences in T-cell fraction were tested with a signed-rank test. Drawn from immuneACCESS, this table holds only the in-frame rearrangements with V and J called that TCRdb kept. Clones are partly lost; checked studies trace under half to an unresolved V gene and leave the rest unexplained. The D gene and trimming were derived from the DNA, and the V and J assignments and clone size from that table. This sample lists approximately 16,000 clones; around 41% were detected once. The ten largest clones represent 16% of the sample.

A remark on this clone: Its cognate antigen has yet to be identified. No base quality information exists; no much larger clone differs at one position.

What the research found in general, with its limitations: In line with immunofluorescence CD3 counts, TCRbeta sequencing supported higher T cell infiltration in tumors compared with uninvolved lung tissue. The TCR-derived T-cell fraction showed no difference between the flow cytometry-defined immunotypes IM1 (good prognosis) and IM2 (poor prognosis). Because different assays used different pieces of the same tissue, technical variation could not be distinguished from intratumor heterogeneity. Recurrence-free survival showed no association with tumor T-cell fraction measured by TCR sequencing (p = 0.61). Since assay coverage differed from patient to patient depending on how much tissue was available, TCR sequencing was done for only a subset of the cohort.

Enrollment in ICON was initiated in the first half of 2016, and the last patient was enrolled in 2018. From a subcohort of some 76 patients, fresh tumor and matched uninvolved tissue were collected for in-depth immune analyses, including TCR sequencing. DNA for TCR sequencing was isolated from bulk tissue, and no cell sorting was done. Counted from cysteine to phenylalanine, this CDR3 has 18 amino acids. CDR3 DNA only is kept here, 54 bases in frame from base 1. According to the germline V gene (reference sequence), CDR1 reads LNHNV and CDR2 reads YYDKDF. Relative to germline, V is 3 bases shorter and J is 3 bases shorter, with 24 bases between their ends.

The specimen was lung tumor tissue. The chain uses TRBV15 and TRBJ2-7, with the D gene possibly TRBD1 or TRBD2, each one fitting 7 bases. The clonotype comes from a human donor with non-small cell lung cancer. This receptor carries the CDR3 CATSRGVDQTGRDYEQYF. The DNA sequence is TGTGCCACCAGCAGGGGGGTGGACCAGACAGGGAGGGACTACGAGCAGTACTTC.